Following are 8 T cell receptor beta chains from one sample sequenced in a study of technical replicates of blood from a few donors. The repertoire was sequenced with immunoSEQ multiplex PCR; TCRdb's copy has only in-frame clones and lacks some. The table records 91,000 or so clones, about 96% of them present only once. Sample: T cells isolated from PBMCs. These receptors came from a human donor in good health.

The CDR3 coding sequence is TGTGCCAGCAGCGTCGGACTAGCGGGGGGGCCAAGCACCGGGGAGCTGTTTTTT. Protein sequence: CASSVGLAGGPSTGELFF. The rearrangement uses TRBV11-3 and TRBJ2-2; 15 positions match TRBD2. Looked up from germline, CDR1 is SGHNT and CDR2 is YENEEA. V lost 5 bases, J lost 4 bases, and 8 bases stayed unmatched. This CDR3 is 18 amino acids long.

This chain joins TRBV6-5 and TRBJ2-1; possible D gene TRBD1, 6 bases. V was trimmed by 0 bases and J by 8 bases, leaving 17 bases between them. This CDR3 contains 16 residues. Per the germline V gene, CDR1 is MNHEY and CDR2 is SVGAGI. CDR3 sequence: CASSYSGAYLEHEQFF. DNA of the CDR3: TGTGCCAGCAGTTACTCGGGGGCCTATTTGGAGCATGAGCAGTTCTTC.

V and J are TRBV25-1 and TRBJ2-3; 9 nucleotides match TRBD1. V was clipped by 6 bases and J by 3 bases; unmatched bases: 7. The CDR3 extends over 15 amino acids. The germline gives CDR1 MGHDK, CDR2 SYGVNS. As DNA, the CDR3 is TGTGCCAGCAGCCCCCGGGACAGGGAAACAGATACGCAGTATTTT. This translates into CASSPRDRETDTQYF.

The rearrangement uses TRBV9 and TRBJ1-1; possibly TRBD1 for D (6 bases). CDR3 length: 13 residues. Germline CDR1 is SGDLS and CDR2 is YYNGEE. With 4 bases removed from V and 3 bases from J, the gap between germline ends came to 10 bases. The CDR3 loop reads CASSPRTDTEAFF. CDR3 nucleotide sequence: TGTGCCAGCAGCCCCCGGACAGACACTGAAGCTTTCTTT.

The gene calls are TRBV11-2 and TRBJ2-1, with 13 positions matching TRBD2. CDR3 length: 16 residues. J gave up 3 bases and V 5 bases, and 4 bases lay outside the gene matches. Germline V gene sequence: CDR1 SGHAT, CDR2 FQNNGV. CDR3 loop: CASSPTSGRYYNEQFF. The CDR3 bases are TGTGCCAGCAGCCCGACTAGCGGGAGGTACTACAATGAGCAGTTCTTC.

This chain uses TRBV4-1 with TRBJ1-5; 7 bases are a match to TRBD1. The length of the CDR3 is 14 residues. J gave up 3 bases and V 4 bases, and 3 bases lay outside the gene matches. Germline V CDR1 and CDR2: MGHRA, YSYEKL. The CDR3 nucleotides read TGCGCCAGCAGCCTCGGACAGGACAATCAGCCCCAGCATTTT. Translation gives CASSLGQDNQPQHF.

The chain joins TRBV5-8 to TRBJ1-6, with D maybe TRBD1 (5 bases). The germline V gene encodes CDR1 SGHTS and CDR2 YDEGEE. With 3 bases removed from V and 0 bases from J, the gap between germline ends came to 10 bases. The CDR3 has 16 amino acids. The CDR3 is CASSSGQSSYNSPLHF. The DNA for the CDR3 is TGTGCCAGCAGCTCAGGACAAAGCTCCTATAATTCACCCCTCCACTTT.

The CDR3 sequence: CASSVLLASRSETQYF. The CDR3 bases are TGCGCCAGCAGCGTGCTCCTAGCGTCCCGTTCCGAGACCCAGTACTTC. The chain uses TRBV5-1 and TRBJ2-5; the D gene is possibly TRBD2 (6 bases). The CDR3 consists of 16 residues. From germline, CDR1 is SGHRS and CDR2 YFSETQ. Trimming shortened V by 4 bases and J by 5 bases, and 21 bases separated the two germline ends.